These 5 T cell receptor beta chains share one sample of origin, sequenced in a study of T cell repertoires in cytomegalovirus infection. Their recognized antigens are unknown. TCRdb processed the reads anew with MiXCR; each CDR3 protein has one entry. The data hold roughly 860,000 distinct CDR3 sequences, with over 25% observed a single time. The input for sequencing was cultured CD8+ T cells from PBMCs, taken from culture after CMV antigen stimulation. The origin of the receptors is a human donor in good health (CMV status not recorded). Some clones in this sample may be carry-over from other donors' samples.

The chain uses TRBV6-5 and TRBJ2-5; a possible D gene is TRBD1 (6 bases). V was trimmed by 2 bases and J by 5 bases, leaving 15 bases between them. CDR1 and CDR2 (germline): MNHEY, SVGAGI. This CDR3 is built from 15 residues. CDR3 sequence reads: CASSYGQGILETQYF. The DNA of the CDR3 is TGTGCCAGCAGTTACGGGCAGGGGATTTTGGAGACCCAGTACTTC.

The genes are TRBV2 and TRBJ2-1; 9 positions agree with TRBD1. Germline values: CDR1 SNHLY, CDR2 FYNNEI. The CDR3 length is 13 residues. V shed 6 bases and J 8 bases; nucleotides not matched to a gene: 5. The DNA of the CDR3 is TGTGCCAGCAGGAGCTGGACAGGGGATGAGCAGTTCTTC. The encoded protein is CASRSWTGDEQFF. Combining the CDR3 with reference TRBV2 and TRBJ2-1 gives the whole variable domain EPEVTQTPSHQVTQMGQEVILRCVPISNHLYFYWYRQILGQKVEFLVSFYNNEISEKSEIFDDQFSVERPDGSNFTLKIRSTKLEDSAMYFCASRSWTGDEQFFGPGTRLTVL.

In its sample, this clonotype was seen a few times. This chain uses TRBV7-9 with TRBJ1-5; 11 nucleotides line up with TRBD1. Germline V gives CDR1 SEHNR, CDR2 FQNEAQ (reference sequence). The CDR3 extends over 16 amino acids. The V and J ends lost 5 bases and 1 base, in that order; junction bases with no gene match: 4. CDR3 residues: CASSAGTGGSNQPQHF. The CDR3 DNA sequence: TGTGCCAGCAGCGCAGGGACAGGGGGAAGCAATCAGCCCCAGCATTTT.

The chain's CDR3 is CASRTLDYGYTF. The DNA for the CDR3 is TGTGCCAGCAGGACCCTCGACTATGGCTACACCTTC. V is TRBV2 and J is TRBJ1-2, with unresolved D. This CDR3 comprises 12 residues. Trimming left V 6 bases short and J 3 bases short, with 8 bases between. The germline gives CDR1 SNHLY, CDR2 FYNNEI. The variable domain in full, with the rest retrieved from reference TRBV2 and TRBJ1-2, is EPEVTQTPSHQVTQMGQEVILRCVPISNHLYFYWYRQILGQKVEFLVSFYNNEISEKSEIFDDQFSVERPDGSNFTLKIRSTKLEDSAMYFCASRTLDYGYTFGSGTRLTVV.

At least ten counts were recorded for this clonotype. The CDR3 DNA reads as TGTGCCAGCAGTCACGGACAGCTGAACACTGAAGCTTTCTTT. Its translation: CASSHGQLNTEAFF. This chain links TRBV6-6 with TRBJ1-1, with D perhaps matching TRBD1 (6 bases). Trimming removed 5 bases from V and 0 bases from J, with 10 bases in between. Germline CDR1 and CDR2: MNHNY and SVGAGI (reference sequence). The CDR3 is 14 residues long.